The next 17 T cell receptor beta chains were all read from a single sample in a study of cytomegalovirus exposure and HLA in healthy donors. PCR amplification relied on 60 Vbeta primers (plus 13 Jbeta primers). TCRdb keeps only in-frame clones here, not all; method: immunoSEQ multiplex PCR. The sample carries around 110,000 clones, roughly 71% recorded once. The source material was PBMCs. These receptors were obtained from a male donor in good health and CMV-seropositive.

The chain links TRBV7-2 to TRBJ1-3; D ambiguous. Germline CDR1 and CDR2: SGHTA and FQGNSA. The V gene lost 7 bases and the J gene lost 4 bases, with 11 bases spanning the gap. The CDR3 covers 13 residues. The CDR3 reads CASTPLLGNTIYF. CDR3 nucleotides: TGTGCCAGCACTCCCCTCCTGGGAAACACCATATATTTT.

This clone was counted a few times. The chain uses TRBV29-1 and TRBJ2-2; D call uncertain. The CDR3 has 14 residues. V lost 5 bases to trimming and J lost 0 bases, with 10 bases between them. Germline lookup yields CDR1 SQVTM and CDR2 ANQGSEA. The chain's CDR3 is CSVCCLSNTGELFF. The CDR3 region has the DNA TGCAGCGTTTGTTGTCTTTCGAACACCGGGGAGCTGTTTTTT.

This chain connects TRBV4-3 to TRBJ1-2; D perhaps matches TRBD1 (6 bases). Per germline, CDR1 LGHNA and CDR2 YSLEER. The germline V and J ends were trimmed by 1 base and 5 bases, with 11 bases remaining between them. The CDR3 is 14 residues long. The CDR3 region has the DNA TGCGCCAGCAGCCAAGCCAGGGGAGAATATGGCTACACCTTC. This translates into CASSQARGEYGYTF.

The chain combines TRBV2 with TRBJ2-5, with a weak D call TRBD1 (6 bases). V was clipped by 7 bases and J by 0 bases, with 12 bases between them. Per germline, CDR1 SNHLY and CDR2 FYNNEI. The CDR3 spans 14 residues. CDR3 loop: CASIKDRNQETQYF. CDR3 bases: TGTGCCAGCATTAAAGACAGGAACCAAGAGACCCAGTACTTC.

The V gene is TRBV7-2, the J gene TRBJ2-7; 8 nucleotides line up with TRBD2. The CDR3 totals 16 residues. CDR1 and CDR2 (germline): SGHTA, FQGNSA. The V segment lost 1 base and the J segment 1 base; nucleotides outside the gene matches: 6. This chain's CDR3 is CASSLGGSSGSYEQYF. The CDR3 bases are TGTGCCAGCAGCTTAGGCGGATCTAGCGGGTCCTACGAGCAGTACTTC.

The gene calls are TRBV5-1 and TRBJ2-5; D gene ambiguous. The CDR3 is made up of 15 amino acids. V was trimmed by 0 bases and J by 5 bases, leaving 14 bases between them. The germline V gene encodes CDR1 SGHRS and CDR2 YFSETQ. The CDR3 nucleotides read TGCGCCAGCAGCTTGGGGCATGCAGGTCGGGAGACCCAGTACTTC. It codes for CASSLGHAGRETQYF.

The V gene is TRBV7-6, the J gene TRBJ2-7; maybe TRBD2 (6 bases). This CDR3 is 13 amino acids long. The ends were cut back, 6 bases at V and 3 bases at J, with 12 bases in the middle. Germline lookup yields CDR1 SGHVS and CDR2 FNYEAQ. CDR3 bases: TGTGCCAGCAGGGAGGGCACGAACTACGAGCAGTACTTC. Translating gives CASREGTNYEQYF.

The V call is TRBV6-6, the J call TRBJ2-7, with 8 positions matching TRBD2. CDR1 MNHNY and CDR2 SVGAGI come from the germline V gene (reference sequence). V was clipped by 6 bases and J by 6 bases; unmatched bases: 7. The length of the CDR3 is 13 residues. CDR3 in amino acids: CASSGGANSEQYF. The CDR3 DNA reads TGTGCCAGCAGCGGGGGGGCTAATAGCGAGCAGTACTTC.

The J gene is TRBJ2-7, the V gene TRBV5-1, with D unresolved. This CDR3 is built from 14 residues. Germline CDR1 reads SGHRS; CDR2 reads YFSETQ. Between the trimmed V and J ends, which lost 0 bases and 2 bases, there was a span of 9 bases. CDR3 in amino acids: CASSLDVGPYEQYF. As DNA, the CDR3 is TGCGCCAGCAGCTTGGATGTGGGCCCCTACGAGCAGTACTTC.

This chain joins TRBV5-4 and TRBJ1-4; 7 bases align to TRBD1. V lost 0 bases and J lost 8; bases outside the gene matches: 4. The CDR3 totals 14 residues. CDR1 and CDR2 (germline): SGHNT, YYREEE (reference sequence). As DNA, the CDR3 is TGTGCCAGCAGCTTGGGACAGGGCGGCGAAAAACTGTTTTTT. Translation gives CASSLGQGGEKLFF.

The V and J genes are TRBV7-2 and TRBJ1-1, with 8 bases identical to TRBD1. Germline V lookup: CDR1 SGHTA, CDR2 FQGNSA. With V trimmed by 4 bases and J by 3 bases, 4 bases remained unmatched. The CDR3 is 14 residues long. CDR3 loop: CASSSWTGHTEAFF. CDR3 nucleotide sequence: TGTGCCAGCAGCTCGTGGACAGGGCACACTGAAGCTTTCTTT.

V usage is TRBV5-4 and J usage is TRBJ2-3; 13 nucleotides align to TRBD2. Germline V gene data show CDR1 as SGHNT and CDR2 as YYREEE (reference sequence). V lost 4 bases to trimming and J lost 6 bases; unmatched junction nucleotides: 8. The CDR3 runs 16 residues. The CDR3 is CASSVRLAGGTDTQYF. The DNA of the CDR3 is TGTGCCAGCAGCGTCCGACTAGCGGGAGGTACCGATACGCAGTATTTT.

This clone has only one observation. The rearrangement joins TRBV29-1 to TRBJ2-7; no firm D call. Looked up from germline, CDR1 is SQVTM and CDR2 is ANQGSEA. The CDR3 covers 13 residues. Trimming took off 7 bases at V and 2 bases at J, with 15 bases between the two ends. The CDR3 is CSAGSGMTYEQYF. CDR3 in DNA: TGCAGCGCCGGGTCCGGCATGACCTACGAGCAGTACTTC.

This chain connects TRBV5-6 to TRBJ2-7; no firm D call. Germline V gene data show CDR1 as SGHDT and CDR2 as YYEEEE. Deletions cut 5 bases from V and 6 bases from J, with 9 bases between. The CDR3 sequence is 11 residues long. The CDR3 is CASRGASEQYF. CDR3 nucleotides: TGTGCCAGCAGAGGAGCATCCGAGCAGTACTTC. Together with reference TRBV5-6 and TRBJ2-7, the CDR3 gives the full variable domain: DAGVTQSPTHLIKTRGQQVTLRCSPKSGHDTVSWYQQALGQGPQFIFQYYEEEERQRGNFPDRFSGHQFPNYSSELNVNALLLGDSALYLCASRGASEQYFGPGTRLTVT.

The DNA for the CDR3 is TGCAGCGCTGGGGACAGGGGAAAATACGAGCAGTACTTC. Protein product: CSAGDRGKYEQYF. This sequence joins TRBV29-1 and TRBJ2-7, with 10 nucleotides matching TRBD1. V dropped 7 bases and J dropped 4; count of bases not matched to a gene: 7. The CDR3 has 13 residues. Germline V gives CDR1 SQVTM, CDR2 ANQGSEA.

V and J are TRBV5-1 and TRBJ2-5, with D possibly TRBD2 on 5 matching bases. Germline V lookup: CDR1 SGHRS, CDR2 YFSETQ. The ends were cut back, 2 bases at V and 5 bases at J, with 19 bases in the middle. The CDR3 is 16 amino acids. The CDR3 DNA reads TGCGCCAGCAGCTTTGTGATAGCGCTCCCTGGGGAGACCCAGTACTTC. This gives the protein CASSFVIALPGETQYF.

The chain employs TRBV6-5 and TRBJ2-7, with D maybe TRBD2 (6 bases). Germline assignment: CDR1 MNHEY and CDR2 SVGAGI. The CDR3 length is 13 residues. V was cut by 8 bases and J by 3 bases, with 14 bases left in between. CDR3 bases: TGTGCCAGCCGGTTGGGACTGATCTACGAGCAGTACTTC. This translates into CASRLGLIYEQYF.